This T cell receptor beta chain came from a study of T cell responses to AZD1222 COVID-19 vaccine. Data came from immunoSEQ multiplex PCR; TCRdb stores just in-frame clones and leaves some out. The sample has under 95,000 clones, around 88% seen once; the top ten hold more than 9%. Study-wide findings and caveats: No day 14 peak samples; only post-peak repertoires were characterized. Clonal diversity was possibly underestimated; the donors were predominantly white British and more often female.

Germline assignment: CDR1 LGHNA and CDR2 YSLEER. Trimming at V came to 0 bases and at J to 3 bases, leaving 5 bases not matched to a gene. The CDR3 is 15 residues long. A remark on this clone: Its antigen is currently unknown.

This receptor was identified in an adult who received the AZD1222 COVID-19 vaccine. Here the sequenced sample was peripheral blood, taken 28 days after the second AZD1222 dose. The chain couples TRBV4-3 to TRBJ2-7, with 7 positions matching TRBD2. DNA for the CDR3: TGCGCCAGCAGCCAAGAACGGGCGGGGGTCTACGAGCAGTACTTC. Translating it yields CASSQERAGVYEQYF.